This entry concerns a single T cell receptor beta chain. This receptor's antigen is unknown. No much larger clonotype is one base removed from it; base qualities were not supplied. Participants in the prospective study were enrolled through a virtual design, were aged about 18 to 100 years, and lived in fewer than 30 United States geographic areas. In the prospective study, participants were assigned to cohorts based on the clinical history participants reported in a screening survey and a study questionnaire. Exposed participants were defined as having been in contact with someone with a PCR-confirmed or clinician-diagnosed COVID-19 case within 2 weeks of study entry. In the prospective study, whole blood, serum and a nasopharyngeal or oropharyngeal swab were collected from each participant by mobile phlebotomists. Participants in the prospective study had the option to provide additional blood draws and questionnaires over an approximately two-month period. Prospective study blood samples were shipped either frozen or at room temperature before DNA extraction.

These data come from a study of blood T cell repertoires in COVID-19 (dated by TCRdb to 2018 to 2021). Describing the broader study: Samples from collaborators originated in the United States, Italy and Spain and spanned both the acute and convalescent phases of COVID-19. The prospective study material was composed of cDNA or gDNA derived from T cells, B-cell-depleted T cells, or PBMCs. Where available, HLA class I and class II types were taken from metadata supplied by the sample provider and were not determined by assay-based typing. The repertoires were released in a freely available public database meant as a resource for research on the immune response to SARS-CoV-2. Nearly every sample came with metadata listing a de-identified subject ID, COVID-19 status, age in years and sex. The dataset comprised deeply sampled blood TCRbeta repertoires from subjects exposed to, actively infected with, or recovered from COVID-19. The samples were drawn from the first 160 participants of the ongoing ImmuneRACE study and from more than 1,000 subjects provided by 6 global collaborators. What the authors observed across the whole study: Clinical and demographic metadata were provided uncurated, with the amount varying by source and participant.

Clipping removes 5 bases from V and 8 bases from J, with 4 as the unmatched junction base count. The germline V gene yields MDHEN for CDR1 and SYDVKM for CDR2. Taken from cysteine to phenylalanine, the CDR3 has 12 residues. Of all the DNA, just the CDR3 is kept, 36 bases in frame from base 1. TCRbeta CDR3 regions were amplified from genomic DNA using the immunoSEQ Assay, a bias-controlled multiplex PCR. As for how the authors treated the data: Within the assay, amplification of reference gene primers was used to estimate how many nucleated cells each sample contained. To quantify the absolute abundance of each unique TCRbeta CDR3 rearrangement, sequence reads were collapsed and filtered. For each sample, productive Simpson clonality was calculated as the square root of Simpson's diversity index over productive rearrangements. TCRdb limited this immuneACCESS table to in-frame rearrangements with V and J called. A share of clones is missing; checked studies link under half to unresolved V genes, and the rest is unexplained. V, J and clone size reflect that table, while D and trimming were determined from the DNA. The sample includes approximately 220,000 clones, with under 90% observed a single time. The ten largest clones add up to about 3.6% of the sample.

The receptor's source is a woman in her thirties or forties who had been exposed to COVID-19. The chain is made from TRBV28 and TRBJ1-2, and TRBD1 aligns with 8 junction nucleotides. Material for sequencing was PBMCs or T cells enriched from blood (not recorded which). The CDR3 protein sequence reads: CASSGQGKGYTF. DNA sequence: TGTGCCAGCAGTGGACAGGGAAAAGGCTACACCTTC.